Listed below are T cell receptor beta chains from one sample, sequenced in a study of beta chain features in type 1 diabetes. The data were produced by immunoSEQ multiplex PCR, yet TCRdb's version contains in-frame clones alone and is incomplete. The sample holds fewer than 400,000 clones, 7% to 9% seen once. The material sequenced was central memory CD4+ T cells from blood. The receptors here all came from a young woman in good health. Each CDR3 is given without its conserved first and last residue. Fields, in order: V gene, J gene, CDR3 protein.

>TRBV5-1|TRBJ2-7
ASSPPMTYEQY
>TRBV28|TRBJ1-1
AAARAENTEAF
>TRBV6-5|TRBJ2-1
ASSTLIGTGEQF
>TRBV28|TRBJ1-4
ASSLASEKLF
>TRBV28|TRBJ2-2
ASSSDRDTGELF
>TRBV7-9|TRBJ2-3
ASSRDSLADTQY
>TRBV6-5|TRBJ2-1
ASSYDLRSSYNEQF
>TRBV7-9|TRBJ2-1
ASRLLRLSLTYNEQF
>TRBV9|TRBJ2-2
ASSARDREYTGELF
>TRBV27|TRBJ2-7
ASSKIAAGSYEQY
>TRBV7-2|TRBJ2-5
ASSFGGEETQY
>TRBV11-2|TRBJ2-3
ASSERGRTDTQY
>TRBV5-5|TRBJ2-1
ASSAYREQF
>TRBV7-9|TRBJ2-3
ASSLELGDTQY
>TRBV9|TRBJ2-3
ASSVEPAGSADTQY
>TRBV18|TRBJ1-5
ASSRSTRPEGSNQPQH
>TRBV6-6|TRBJ2-7
ATSLDRGKAYEQY
>TRBV4-3|TRBJ2-3
ASSQGTRDTQY
>TRBV27|TRBJ2-2
ASSLRLGGELF
>TRBV4-3|TRBJ2-5
ASSQVTRAGTQY
>TRBV4-1|TRBJ1-1
ASSHYQSSNTEAF
>TRBV4-3|TRBJ2-7
ASSLTTGQGSYEQY
>TRBV9|TRBJ2-3
ASSPNRLGTDTQY
>TRBV10-3|TRBJ1-1
AISDRGMNTEAF
>TRBV5-1|TRBJ2-5
ASSLGVAGGYETQY
>TRBV7-8|TRBJ2-1
ASSLRETNNEQF
>TRBV7-2|TRBJ2-1
ASSLRAVNEQF
>TRBV7-2|TRBJ1-2
ASSLQGASGYT
>TRBV10-3|TRBJ1-3
AISESTPSGLGNTIY
>TRBV6-1|TRBJ1-2
ASTPGVETYGYT
>TRBV29-1|TRBJ2-1
SVVGGASEYNEQF
>TRBV27|TRBJ1-2
ASSLFSSANYGYT
>TRBV21-1|TRBJ2-4
ASSKAHSTRASKNIQY
>TRBV5-6|TRBJ2-1
ASSLDARGTSEFNEQF
>TRBV19|TRBJ2-1
ASSFLLNGRGEQF
>TRBV9|TRBJ1-2
ASSARTANGGYT
>TRBV6-5|TRBJ1-1
ASSIQGRNTEAF
>TRBV5-5|TRBJ2-6
ASSLFGGSGANVLT
>TRBV2|TRBJ1-2
ASSVDRRYGYT
>TRBV15|TRBJ2-1
ATSRVAMTRNNEQF
>TRBV10-3|TRBJ2-3
ASSFVAGRQY